A single sample gave rise to the 21 T cell receptor beta chains below, sequenced in a study of vaccination and CD4 T cells after COVID-19. Sequencing of DNA taken from cultured CD4+ T cells relied on the Oncomine TCR Beta short-read assay. TCRdb fed the PCR reads into MiXCR, producing one record per CDR3 protein. This sample has fewer than 20,000 distinct CDR3 sequences, with around 44% found just once. Treatment in this sample: roughly 11-day PBMC culture with coronavirus spike peptide pools or control peptides (ViraFEST assay). What these receptors recognize is not known. Sequenced sample: CD4+ T cells from blood, cultured in vitro. The receptors stem from a human donor who had recovered from COVID-19.

This rearrangement joins TRBV12-3 or TRBV12-4 to TRBJ2-5; no clear D gene. The CDR3 covers 12 residues. The V gene lost 3 bases and the J gene lost 4 bases, with 6 bases spanning the gap. CDR3 sequence: CASSFRSETQYF. CDR3 DNA sequence: TGTGCCAGCAGTTTTAGGTCAGAGACCCAGTACTTC.

V gene TRBV28 combines with J gene TRBJ2-7; TRBD2 matches at 8 bases. The CDR3 runs 16 residues. CDR1 is MDHEN and CDR2 is SYDVKM in the germline V gene. Trimming cost V 4 bases and J 0 bases; bases outside gene matches: 8. The CDR3 here is CASSSVLADYSYEQYF. As DNA, the CDR3 is TGTGCCAGCAGTTCTGTACTAGCGGATTACTCCTACGAGCAGTACTTC.

This clonotype showed up just a few times. The V and J genes are TRBV2 and TRBJ1-6; possible D gene TRBD1, 5 bases. V shed 3 bases and J shed 8 bases, with 14 bases lying between them. The CDR3 sequence is 15 residues long. The V gene's germline CDR1 is SNHLY and CDR2 FYNNEI. DNA of the CDR3: TGTGCCAGCAGTGAGATCCAGGGAATCGATTCACCCCTCCACTTT. Translated, it gives CASSEIQGIDSPLHF.

The genes are TRBV20-1 and TRBJ2-2; D is uncertain. Trimming removed 3 bases at V and 3 bases at J, with 20 bases between. CDR1 is DFQATT, CDR2 SNEGSKA, per germline (reference sequence). There are 17 residues in the CDR3. Here the CDR3 reads CSARELVSAADTGELFF. The CDR3, as DNA: TGCAGTGCTAGGGAGCTGGTTTCGGCCGCGGACACCGGGGAGCTGTTTTTT.

This clonotype occurred a few times. This rearrangement joins TRBV12-3 or TRBV12-4 to TRBJ1-1; weak D call: TRBD1 (5 bases). Trimming removed 3 bases from V and 4 bases from J, with 9 bases in between. This CDR3 is built from 13 residues. The CDR3 DNA reads as TGTGCCAGCAGTTTGGGGGAAGGCACTGAAGCTTTCTTT. Translation gives CASSLGEGTEAFF.

This clonotype was recorded a few times. The V and J genes are TRBV6-1 and TRBJ2-1; 7 bases are shared with TRBD1. Unmatched junction bases numbered 1, after V lost 3 bases and J lost 8 bases. This CDR3 has 12 amino acids. Germline lookup yields CDR1 MNHNS and CDR2 SASEGT. Here the CDR3 reads CASSDTGDEQFF. Written as DNA, the CDR3 is TGTGCCAGCAGTGACACAGGGGATGAGCAGTTCTTC.

By its share, this clonotype is medium-sized. The chain joins TRBV6-1 to TRBJ1-1; 7 bases align to TRBD1. The CDR3 loop spans 13 amino acids. The ends lost 6 bases at V and 12 bases at J; junction bases unmatched: 13. Looked up from germline, CDR1 is MNHNS and CDR2 is SASEGT. The CDR3 sequence is CASSSGEGAQSFF. The CDR3 bases are TGTGCCAGCAGCTCCGGGGAGGGGGCGCAATCTTTCTTT.

This clonotype was detected only a few times. The CDR3 region is CASNSAGGPGKNIQYF. CDR3 in DNA: TGTGCCAGCAATTCAGCGGGAGGGCCGGGCAAAAACATTCAGTACTTC. The chain is built from TRBV27 and TRBJ2-4; 10 positions agree with TRBD2. Germline CDR1 reads MNHEY; CDR2 reads SMNVEV (reference sequence). CDR3 size: 16 residues. V lost 7 bases to trimming and J lost 3 bases; unmatched junction nucleotides: 9.

CDR3 nucleotides: TGTGCCAGCAGTCGCGGGACTAGCGGGAGAACAGATACGCAGTATTTT. Amino acid sequence: CASSRGTSGRTDTQYF. The V call is TRBV11-3, the J call TRBJ2-3; 14 nucleotides align to TRBD2. The V gene's germline CDR1 is SGHNT and CDR2 YENEEA. Trimming at V came to 6 bases and at J to 3 bases, leaving 5 bases not matched to a gene. This CDR3 region has 16 residues.

The rearrangement links TRBV30 to TRBJ2-7; D possibly uses TRBD1 or TRBD2 (5 bases each). Germline V gene data show CDR1 as GTSNPN and CDR2 as SVGIG (reference sequence). This CDR3 comprises 15 residues. V lost 2 bases, J lost 3 bases, and 17 bases lay in between. CDR3 residues: CAWSLQGGGLYEQYF. For the CDR3, the DNA is TGTGCCTGGAGTCTCCAGGGTGGAGGTCTCTACGAGCAGTACTTC. Complete variable domain (other parts from reference TRBV30 and TRBJ2-7): SQTIHQWPATLVQPVGSPLSLECTVEGTSNPNLYWYRQAAGRGLQLLFYSVGIGQISSEVPQNLSASRPQDRQFILSSKKLLLSDSGFYLCAWSLQGGGLYEQYFGPGTRLTVT.

The gene calls are TRBV29-1 and TRBJ1-6; D is undetermined. CDR1 SQVTM and CDR2 ANQGSEA come from the germline V gene. V gave up 7 bases and J gave up 5 bases, with 18 bases separating them. The CDR3 runs to 15 residues. CDR3 residues: CSALTPNRNNSPLHF. For the CDR3, the DNA is TGCAGCGCCCTCACGCCGAATAGGAATAATTCACCCCTCCACTTT.

V usage is TRBV20-1 and J usage is TRBJ2-1; D is uncertain. CDR1 is DFQATT, CDR2 SNEGSKA, per germline (reference sequence). Trimming took 3 bases from V and 9 from J, leaving 9 bases between them. This CDR3 spans 11 amino acids. This CDR3 is CSARHGTEQFF. The CDR3 DNA follows: TGCAGTGCTAGGCACGGAACTGAGCAGTTCTTC.

V gene TRBV7-2 combines with J gene TRBJ1-4; D is uncertain. CDR1 SGHTA and CDR2 FQGNSA come from the germline V gene. The ends were cut back, 1 base at V and 4 bases at J, with 16 bases in the middle. The CDR3 sequence is 17 residues long. The CDR3 nucleotides read TGTGCCAGCAGCTTAGGGTCGACCGACTGGGGTAATGAAAAACTGTTTTTT. Encoded protein: CASSLGSTDWGNEKLFF.

This clonotype turned up a few times. The chain combines TRBV6-1 with TRBJ2-3; TRBD1 matches at 8 bases. CDR1 MNHNS and CDR2 SASEGT come from the germline V gene. This CDR3 has 14 amino acids. V gave up 6 bases and J gave up 2 bases; unmatched junction bases: 4. The CDR3 sequence is CASRTGQATDTQYF. In DNA form, the CDR3 reads TGTGCCAGCAGAACGGGACAGGCCACAGATACGCAGTATTTT.

The V and J genes are TRBV6-2 or TRBV6-3 and TRBJ2-3; 11 bases are a match to TRBD2. V lost 2 bases, J lost 5 bases, and 12 bases stayed unmatched. CDR1 and CDR2 from the germline V gene are MNHEY and SVGEGT. The length of the CDR3 is 18 residues. The CDR3 coding sequence is TGTGCCAGCAGTTACCCCTCCAAAGGACTAGCGGGTATAGATACGCAGTATTTT. Encoded protein: CASSYPSKGLAGIDTQYF.

The V gene is TRBV20-1, the J gene TRBJ2-5; no clear D. Trimming pared 5 bases from V and 5 bases from J, leaving 6 bases between. Germline lookup yields CDR1 DFQATT and CDR2 SNEGSKA (reference sequence). The CDR3 consists of 10 residues. CDR3 coding DNA: TGCAGTGCTGGGAAGGAGACCCAGTACTTC. Its protein is CSAGKETQYF.

The chain uses TRBV5-1 and TRBJ2-3; 7 nucleotides line up with TRBD2. CDR3 length: 15 residues. Trimming cost V 2 bases and J 0 bases; bases outside gene matches: 3. The germline CDR1 and CDR2 sequences are SGHRS and YFSETQ. This CDR3 reads CASSFGLVSTDTQYF. CDR3 in DNA: TGCGCCAGCAGCTTTGGACTAGTTAGCACAGATACGCAGTATTTT.

The genes are TRBV7-2 and TRBJ2-1; D may be TRBD1 or TRBD2 (6 bases each). Germline values: CDR1 SGHTA, CDR2 FQGNSA. The CDR3 runs to 16 residues. V lost 7 bases to trimming and J lost 7 bases, with 23 bases between them. The CDR3 nucleotides are TGTGCCAGCACGAGAAATGGGGGCGGGAACGTGAATGAGCAGTTCTTC. Translation gives CASTRNGGGNVNEQFF.

This CDR3 reads CASRLHDRRHQHF. The DNA for the CDR3 is TGTGCAAGTCGTCTCCACGACAGAAGGCACCAGCATTTT. The chain recombines TRBV12-2 with TRBJ1-5; TRBD1 reflects the table's D call only, with no check against the DNA. TRBV12-2 is recorded as a pseudogene. This CDR3 has 13 residues.

V is TRBV5-6 and J is TRBJ2-5, with 7 positions matching TRBD2. The V segment lost 2 bases and the J segment 1 base; nucleotides outside the gene matches: 2. Germline CDR1 reads SGHDT; CDR2 reads YYEEEE. This CDR3 region has 14 residues. The CDR3 protein is CASSFWTSQETQYF. CDR3 nucleotides: TGTGCCAGCAGCTTCTGGACTAGCCAAGAGACCCAGTACTTC.

The rearrangement joins TRBV4-1 to TRBJ1-5; 9 bases map to TRBD1. CDR1 is MGHRA, CDR2 YSYEKL, per germline. V was pared by 1 base and J by 5 bases, with 9 bases of the junction left unmatched. The length of the CDR3 is 17 residues. DNA of the CDR3: TGCGCCAGCAGCCAAGTAAGAAGGGGACAGGGAGATCAGCCCCAGCATTTT. Translating it yields CASSQVRRGQGDQPQHF.